These T cell receptor beta chains were read from a single sample in a study of blood T cell repertoires in COVID-19. Using immunoSEQ multiplex PCR, the repertoire was profiled, and TCRdb retains in-frame clones only, with some absent. The sample contains tens of thousands of clones, roughly 90% of which appear only once. Sequenced sample: peripheral blood. These receptors all come from a human donor in a cohort sampled during active COVID-19. Both conserved end residues are part of each CDR3.

TRBV19	14	TRBJ2-2	CASSPTSLTGELFF
TRBV6-2/TRBV6-3	19	TRBJ2-7	CASSYSRTSGSQPAYEQYF
TRBV6-5	13	TRBJ1-2	CASSFDSFYGYTF
TRBV27	15	TRBJ2-1	CASRPGLAADNEQFF
TRBV7-2	14	TRBJ2-7	CASSFLAGSYEQYF
TRBV5-1	16	TRBJ2-5	CASSLVSGASRETQYF
TRBV27	18	TRBJ2-7	CASSLSGAGYRAFYEQYF
TRBV15	15	TRBJ2-5	CATSRDRGRGETQYF
TRBV5-5	14	TRBJ1-1	CASSRGGGNTEAFF
TRBV7-2	15	TRBJ2-7	CASTSGLAGYYEQYF
TRBV5-8	15	TRBJ1-1	CASSLSVSLNTEAFF
TRBV6-5	16	TRBJ2-6	CASSSRGGSGANVLTF
TRBV19	16	TRBJ2-1	CATSVGAGGDYNEQFF
TRBV27	15	TRBJ1-4	CASSLEGTTNEKLFF
TRBV5-1	16	TRBJ2-7	CASSAAGTSGGYEQYF
TRBV28	17	TRBJ2-1	CASSLPLVQGAYNEQFF
TRBV5-1	16	TRBJ2-1	CASSLVLGLGGDEQFF
TRBV5-4	15	TRBJ2-2	CASSRTSGGTGELFF
TRBV28	15	TRBJ2-1	CASSSLSGGFNEQFF
TRBV7-8	13	TRBJ1-2	CASSYRDNYGYTF
TRBV5-6	15	TRBJ2-7	CASSLVQTGEYEQYF
TRBV9	14	TRBJ2-7	CASSVGGSSYEQYF
TRBV5-1	15	TRBJ2-7	CASSFQADLSYEQYF
TRBV28	15	TRBJ2-3	CASSWASVSLDTQYF
TRBV4-2	16	TRBJ1-2	CASTSDPGGANYGYTF
TRBV15	14	TRBJ2-7	CATSRGQGVYEQYF
TRBV7-9	13	TRBJ1-2	CASSLARGYGYTF
TRBV9	13	TRBJ1-6	CASSTGGLSPLHF
TRBV3-1/TRBV3-2	14	TRBJ2-7	CASSQDRTSDEQYF
TRBV30	13	TRBJ1-5	CAWSVSGNQPQHF
TRBV28	11	TRBJ2-3	CASRGWDTQYF
TRBV29-1	13	TRBJ2-5	CSVPGQVQETQYF
TRBV4-3	14	TRBJ2-1	CASSQEDSLGSQFF
TRBV28	12	TRBJ1-3	CASSPVTNTIYF
TRBV14	17	TRBJ1-2	CASSQVHAVRVDYGYTF
TRBV5-1	13	TRBJ2-3	CASSLGEHRTQYF
TRBV7-9	12	TRBJ1-6	CASSQGHPPLHF
TRBV28	15	TRBJ1-6	CASKVGITGNSPLHF
TRBV5-1	14	TRBJ1-6	CASSLEGSNSPLHF
TRBV28	15	TRBJ1-1	CASSTKGLLNTEAFF
TRBV28	15	TRBJ2-1	CASSVQAGEGNEQFF
TRBV5-1	15	TRBJ2-6	CASTSVTSGANVLTF
TRBV2	13	TRBJ1-1	CASSTIGQAEAFF
TRBV27	12	TRBJ2-2	CASSLGGGELFF
TRBV28	13	TRBJ2-3	CASSEQSEDTQYF
TRBV15	14	TRBJ2-1	CATSSSGMVYEQFF
TRBV18	14	TRBJ2-7	CASSPELLSDEQYF
TRBV7-9	12	TRBJ2-1	CASSYQSNEQFF
TRBV12-3/TRBV12-4	12	TRBJ2-3	CASSMVTAALYF
TRBV28	15	TRBJ2-1	CASRPTSGINNEQFF